These 26 T cell receptor beta chains came from one sample sequenced in a study of blood T cell repertoires in COVID-19. The protocol was immunoSEQ multiplex PCR, while the TCRdb copy is restricted to in-frame clones and leaves out a portion. Counted here are fewer than 70,000 clones, around 85% occurring once; the ten biggest clones make up more than 15%. The specimen was peripheral blood. The receptor set was obtained from a man aged 35-49 years with COVID-19, enrolled during active disease.

CDR3 residues: CASSLGQQPHNEKLFF. DNA of the CDR3: TGTGCCAGCAGCTTAGGACAGCAGCCTCATAATGAAAAACTGTTTTTT. The chain uses TRBV7-9 and TRBJ1-4, with TRBD1 as a possible D gene (5 bases). The CDR3 contains 16 residues. CDR1 SEHNR and CDR2 FQNEAQ come from the germline V gene (reference sequence). V was shortened by 1 base and J by 4 bases, with 13 bases between the two germline ends.

This sequence joins TRBV11-1 and TRBJ1-1; 7 bases agree with TRBD1. In germline, CDR1 is SGHAT, CDR2 FQDESV (reference sequence). V shed 3 bases, J shed 0 bases, and the junction held 4 bases outside the gene matches. The length of the CDR3 is 15 residues. CDR3 in DNA: TGTGCCAGCAGCTTGGAAACAGGGGTGAACACTGAAGCTTTCTTT. It specifies CASSLETGVNTEAFF.

The rearrangement links TRBV28 to TRBJ1-2; unclear D gene. Per germline, CDR1 MDHEN and CDR2 SYDVKM. This CDR3 is built from 12 residues. V was cut by 6 bases and J by 5 bases, with 10 bases left in between. CDR3 protein: CASSVSPYGYTF. CDR3 in DNA: TGTGCCAGCAGCGTATCCCCTTATGGCTACACCTTC.

J is TRBJ2-1 and V is TRBV27; 8 bases line up with TRBD2. Trimming took 2 bases from V and 0 from J; bases not matched to a gene: 0. The CDR3 totals 15 residues. CDR1 and CDR2 from the germline V gene are MNHEY and SMNVEV (reference sequence). CDR3 in amino acids: CASSLTSGSYNEQFF. CDR3 coding DNA: TGTGCCAGCAGTTTAACTAGCGGCTCCTACAATGAGCAGTTCTTC.

This clone has a handful of counts. V gene TRBV5-1 combines with J gene TRBJ1-1; D is possibly TRBD1 (5 bases). Trimming stripped 0 bases from V and 5 bases from J, with 14 bases between. CDR1 and CDR2 (germline): SGHRS, YFSETQ. CDR3 length equals 15 residues. The CDR3 region has the DNA TGCGCCAGCAGCTTGGCCGCGACAGTATATACTGAAGCTTTCTTT. It specifies CASSLAATVYTEAFF.

This rearrangement joins TRBV6-1 to TRBJ1-5; 10 nucleotides align to TRBD1. CDR1 is MNHNS, CDR2 SASEGT, per germline. J lost 9 bases, V lost 3 bases, and 8 bases had no gene match. This CDR3 comprises 15 residues. In DNA, the CDR3 is TGTGCCAGCAGTGACCGGGACAGGGGAATAGGGCCCCAGCATTTT. Its protein is CASSDRDRGIGPQHF.

This clone was observed a single time. V and J are TRBV15 and TRBJ1-1, with TRBD1 matching 8 bases. The V segment lost 0 bases and the J segment 0 bases; nucleotides outside the gene matches: 12. The CDR3 covers 19 residues. From germline, CDR1 is LNHNV and CDR2 YYDKDF (reference sequence). The CDR3 sequence is CATSRDELWDRPMNTEAFF. The CDR3 region has the DNA TGTGCCACCAGCAGAGATGAGTTGTGGGACAGGCCTATGAACACTGAAGCTTTCTTT.

This clone turned up a few times. The rearrangement joins TRBV25-1 to TRBJ2-7, with 8 bases identical to TRBD1. The V gene end was trimmed by 10 bases and the J gene end by 4 bases; junction bases not matched to a gene: 6. CDR1 is MGHDK, CDR2 SYGVNS, per germline. CDR3 length: 12 residues. The CDR3 loop reads CATAQGAYEQYF. The CDR3 nucleotides read TGTGCCACGGCTCAGGGGGCATACGAGCAGTACTTC.

V gene TRBV27 combines with J gene TRBJ2-7, with TRBD1 matching over 9 bases. Germline CDR1 is MNHEY and CDR2 is SMNVEV (reference sequence). The CDR3 has 15 residues. After removal of 7 bases from V and 1 base from J, the junction contained 8 bases not matched to a gene. In DNA, the CDR3 is TGTGCCAGCAATCCCGGGACAGGGAGGTCCTACGAGCAGTACTTC. Translated, it gives CASNPGTGRSYEQYF.

This clone was observed a few times. This chain connects TRBV7-2 to TRBJ1-5; D may be TRBD1 (5 bases). The germline V and J ends were trimmed by 0 bases and 10 bases, with 13 bases remaining between them. This CDR3 comprises 14 residues. CDR1 and CDR2 from the germline V gene are SGHTA and FQGNSA. The CDR3 region has the DNA TGTGCCAGCAGCTTAGCAGGGGCCGCAGGACCCCAGCATTTT. It yields the protein CASSLAGAAGPQHF.

V gene TRBV6-1 combines with J gene TRBJ1-4; 8 nucleotides line up with TRBD1. V shed 8 bases, J shed 6 bases, and the junction held 8 bases outside the gene matches. The CDR3 has 14 residues. Germline values: CDR1 MNHNS, CDR2 SASEGT. The CDR3 DNA follows: TGTGCCAGCTCTCAGGGGGCTTGGGATGAAAAACTGTTTTTT. Amino acid sequence: CASSQGAWDEKLFF.

In DNA form, the CDR3 reads TGTGCCAGCAGCTTACAAAGGGACACCCTTTTTGGGGAGCAGTACTTC. Its protein is CASSLQRDTLFGEQYF. The V gene is TRBV7-8, the J gene TRBJ2-7; D might be TRBD1 (6 bases). Trimming took off 2 bases at V and 7 bases at J, with 21 bases between the two ends. The CDR3 consists of 16 residues. Germline V gives CDR1 SGHVS, CDR2 FQNEAQ.

This rearrangement joins TRBV11-2 to TRBJ2-2, with TRBD1 matching over 10 bases. J gave up 5 bases and V 4 bases, and 10 bases lay outside the gene matches. The germline CDR1 and CDR2 sequences are SGHAT and FQNNGV. This CDR3 is 17 amino acids long. CDR3 nucleotides: TGTGCCAGCAGCTCGGATCCCGGGACAGGGGTAACCGGGGAGCTGTTTTTT. This sequence encodes CASSSDPGTGVTGELFF.

The chain recombines TRBV18 with TRBJ2-7, with TRBD1 matching 7 bases. With 3 bases clipped from V and 3 bases from J, the junction kept 11 bases outside the gene matches. CDR1 is KGHSH and CDR2 is LQKENI in the germline V gene. CDR3 length: 16 amino acids. The CDR3 sequence is CASSPGTVRAFYEQYF. The CDR3 DNA sequence: TGTGCCAGCTCACCGGGGACAGTTCGGGCCTTCTACGAGCAGTACTTC.

The rearrangement uses TRBV7-9 and TRBJ1-6, with D possibly TRBD1 on 5 matching bases. The CDR3 contains 14 residues. CDR1 and CDR2 from the germline V gene are SEHNR and FQNEAQ (reference sequence). Trimming took off 3 bases at V and 6 bases at J, with 9 bases between the two ends. The CDR3 loop is CASSFDSINSPLHF. The CDR3 DNA reads as TGTGCCAGCAGCTTTGACAGTATTAATTCACCCCTCCACTTT.

The rearrangement uses TRBV2 and TRBJ2-1, with D possibly TRBD1 on 5 matching bases. V shed 7 bases and J shed 6 bases, with 19 bases lying between them. Germline-derived CDR1 and CDR2 are SNHLY and FYNNEI. The CDR3 totals 15 residues. The CDR3 nucleotides are TGTGCCAGCACCAAAACAGGTGGGGTAGGCAATGAGCAGTTCTTC. Its protein product is CASTKTGGVGNEQFF.

J is TRBJ2-3 and V is TRBV9; 14 bases line up with TRBD2. The CDR3 has 15 amino acids. Germline V gene data show CDR1 as SGDLS and CDR2 as YYNGEE. J gave up 6 bases and V 4 bases, and 4 bases lay outside the gene matches. CDR3 bases: TGTGCCAGCAGCCTGACTAGCGGGGGGGACGATACGCAGTATTTT. It is translated as CASSLTSGGDDTQYF.

The chain employs TRBV3-1 (or the pseudogene TRBV3-2) and TRBJ2-3; 10 nucleotides line up with TRBD2. The CDR3 totals 17 residues. Germline V lookup: CDR1 LGHDT, CDR2 YNNKEL (reference sequence). The junction had 10 bases not matched to a gene; V was cut back by 2 bases and J by 5 bases. In DNA, the CDR3 is TGTGCCAGCAGCCAACAGGGGCTAGCGGGGGTTGGAGATACGCAGTATTTT. Encoded protein: CASSQQGLAGVGDTQYF.

The gene calls are TRBV7-2 and TRBJ2-1; D not certain. V lost 3 bases, J lost 6 bases, and 12 bases lay in between. CDR3 length: 14 residues. CDR1 is SGHTA, CDR2 FQGNSA, per germline. The CDR3 sequence: CASSFLYRTNEQFF. The CDR3 nucleotides are TGTGCCAGCAGCTTCCTTTACAGAACCAATGAGCAGTTCTTC.

In DNA form, the CDR3 reads TGTGCCAGTAGCCAGGGCAACGATGGCTACACCTTC. It yields the protein CASSQGNDGYTF. The chain uses TRBV12-3 or TRBV12-4 and TRBJ1-2; D may be TRBD1 (5 bases). Trimming cost V 9 bases and J 6 bases, with 14 bases left between them. This CDR3 spans 12 amino acids.

V is TRBV6-1 and J is TRBJ2-3, with 12 bases identical to TRBD2. V dropped 4 bases and J dropped 4; count of bases not matched to a gene: 6. Germline-derived CDR1 and CDR2 are MNHNS and SASEGT. The CDR3 has 16 amino acids. CDR3 residues: CASSAASGGAPDTQYF. The DNA of the CDR3 is TGTGCCAGCAGTGCGGCTAGCGGGGGGGCCCCAGATACGCAGTATTTT.

V gene TRBV7-9 combines with J gene TRBJ2-7; weak D call: TRBD1 (5 bases). Germline CDR1 is SEHNR and CDR2 is FQNEAQ (reference sequence). Trimming removed 3 bases at V and 7 bases at J, with 16 bases between. The CDR3 has 14 amino acids. CDR3 sequence (DNA): TGTGCCAGCAGCTTCCAACAGGCATTTATGGAGCAGTACTTC. This encodes CASSFQQAFMEQYF.

The V gene is TRBV11-2, the J gene TRBJ1-6, with D maybe TRBD1 (6 bases). CDR1 SGHAT and CDR2 FQNNGV come from the germline V gene. The CDR3 runs to 14 residues. Trimming cost V 1 base and J 10 bases, with 11 bases left between them. CDR3 amino acids: CASSLVTGNSPLHF. As DNA, the CDR3 is TGTGCCAGCAGCTTAGTTACAGGGAACTCACCCCTCCACTTT.

This clone was detected once. This sequence joins TRBV10-3 and TRBJ2-3, with 9 bases matching TRBD2. Germline CDR1 and CDR2: ENHRY and SYGVKD. The V segment lost 0 bases and the J segment 1 base; nucleotides outside the gene matches: 5. The CDR3 runs 17 residues. The CDR3 loop reads CAISESPAGGGTDTQYF. As DNA, the CDR3 is TGTGCCATCAGTGAGTCTCCAGCGGGGGGTGGCACAGATACGCAGTATTTT.

V usage is TRBV2 and J usage is TRBJ1-5; possibly TRBD1 for D (6 bases). Germline CDR1 is SNHLY and CDR2 is FYNNEI. The germline V and J ends were trimmed by 6 bases and 4 bases, with 13 bases remaining between them. This CDR3 has 14 amino acids. DNA of the CDR3: TGTGCCAGCAGACTAGGGGGTGTTAATCAGCCCCAGCATTTT. Its protein product is CASRLGGVNQPQHF.

The rearrangement joins TRBV5-4 to TRBJ2-3; 9 bases agree with TRBD2. The germline gives CDR1 SGHNT, CDR2 YYREEE (reference sequence). Trimming cost V 0 bases and J 2 bases; bases outside gene matches: 4. There are 16 residues in the CDR3. The CDR3 region is CASSLAGGGATDTQYF. In DNA form, the CDR3 reads TGTGCCAGCAGCTTGGCCGGCGGGGGGGCCACAGATACGCAGTATTTT.